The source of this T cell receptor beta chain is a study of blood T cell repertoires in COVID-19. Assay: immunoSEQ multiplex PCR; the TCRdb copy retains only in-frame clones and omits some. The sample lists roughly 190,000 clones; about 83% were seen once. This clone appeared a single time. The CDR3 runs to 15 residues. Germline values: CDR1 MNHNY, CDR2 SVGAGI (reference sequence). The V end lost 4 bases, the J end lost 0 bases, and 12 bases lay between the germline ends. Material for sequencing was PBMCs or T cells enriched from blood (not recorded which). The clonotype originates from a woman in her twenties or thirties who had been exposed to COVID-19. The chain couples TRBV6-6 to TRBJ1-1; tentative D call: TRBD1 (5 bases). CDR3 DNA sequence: TGTGCCAGCAGTTCCTTCGACAGCCTGAACACTGAAGCTTTCTTT. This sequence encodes CASSSFDSLNTEAFF.